This passage covers 24 T cell receptor beta chains from one sample sequenced in a study of T cell responses to AZD1222 COVID-19 vaccine. Produced via immunoSEQ multiplex PCR; TCRdb's table is partial and in-frame only. Counted here are more than 150,000 clones, 94% occurring once; the ten biggest clones make up 1.5% to 2%. This specimen consisted of peripheral blood, obtained 28 days after the second AZD1222 dose. These receptors were taken from an adult who received the AZD1222 COVID-19 vaccine.

The rearrangement links TRBV2 to TRBJ1-3; D gene unclear. There are 16 residues in the CDR3. V dropped 7 bases and J dropped 0 bases, with 16 bases sitting between them. Germline V gives CDR1 SNHLY, CDR2 FYNNEI. The CDR3 DNA reads as TGTGCCAGCATCCCGGGAGACGCGTTCTCTGGAAACACCATATATTTT. It encodes CASIPGDAFSGNTIYF. Together with reference TRBV2 and TRBJ1-3, the CDR3 gives the full variable domain: EPEVTQTPSHQVTQMGQEVILRCVPISNHLYFYWYRQILGQKVEFLVSFYNNEISEKSEIFDDQFSVERPDGSNFTLKIRSTKLEDSAMYFCASIPGDAFSGNTIYFGEGSWLTVV.

The chain combines TRBV2 with TRBJ2-3; unclear D gene. Germline V CDR1 and CDR2: SNHLY, FYNNEI. Trimming pared 6 bases from V and 4 bases from J, leaving 20 bases between. This CDR3 region has 16 residues. This CDR3 is CASRPLQDMWSDTQYF. In DNA form, the CDR3 reads TGTGCCAGCAGACCCCTCCAAGACATGTGGTCAGATACGCAGTATTTT.

V usage is TRBV10-3 and J usage is TRBJ2-1; 7 nucleotides match TRBD2. The CDR3 is 14 amino acids. Germline-derived CDR1 and CDR2 are ENHRY and SYGVKD. Trimming cost V 3 bases and J 5 bases; bases outside gene matches: 4. The CDR3 is CAISESGNDNEQFF. The CDR3 DNA follows: TGTGCCATCAGTGAAAGCGGGAATGACAATGAGCAGTTCTTC.

The chain has TRBV10-3 and TRBJ1-1; a possible D gene is TRBD1 (5 bases). The CDR3 extends over 16 amino acids. V was pared by 6 bases and J by 1 base, with 18 bases between. Germline V gives CDR1 ENHRY, CDR2 SYGVKD. The CDR3 bases are TGTGCCATCAGCGGGGAGCTGGCAGGGTCGAACACTGAAGCTTTCTTT. This codes for CAISGELAGSNTEAFF.

The V and J genes are TRBV6-2 or TRBV6-3 and TRBJ1-4; D not certain. Germline V CDR1 and CDR2: MNHEY, SVGEGT. V lost 0 bases and J lost 13, with 9 bases in between. The CDR3 has 12 amino acids. CDR3 region: CASSYSGRVLFF. As DNA, the CDR3 is TGTGCCAGCAGTTACTCTGGACGGGTACTGTTTTTT.

This rearrangement joins TRBV6-5 to TRBJ1-5; TRBD1 might be the D (6 bases). CDR3 length equals 15 residues. The V end lost 3 bases, the J end lost 1 base, and 10 bases lay between the germline ends. The germline gives CDR1 MNHEY, CDR2 SVGAGI. CDR3 sequence: CASSYTGLSNQPQHF. CDR3 bases: TGTGCCAGCAGTTATACAGGGCTGAGCAATCAGCCCCAGCATTTT.

The chain carries TRBV3-1 (or the pseudogene TRBV3-2) and TRBJ2-5; D not certain. The CDR3 is 13 residues long. From germline, CDR1 is LGHDT and CDR2 YNNKEL (reference sequence). The V end lost 4 bases, the J end lost 5 bases, and 11 bases lay between the germline ends. CDR3 DNA: TGTGCCAGCAGCCCCCTCGCGGTTGAGACCCAGTACTTC. This translates into CASSPLAVETQYF.

The chain joins TRBV5-5 to TRBJ2-7, with D tentatively TRBD2 (5 bases). CDR3 length: 14 amino acids. Germline CDR1 SGHKS, CDR2 YYEKEE (reference sequence). The V end lost 4 bases, the J end lost 4 bases, and 15 bases lay between the germline ends. CDR3: CASSPRVASYEQYF. The DNA of the CDR3 is TGTGCCAGCAGCCCGAGGGTCGCGTCGTACGAGCAGTACTTC.

The chain combines TRBV7-8 with TRBJ1-5; the D is unclear. The CDR3 spans 15 residues. Germline V lookup: CDR1 SGHVS, CDR2 FQNEAQ. V lost 5 bases, J lost 0 bases, and 11 bases lay in between. CDR3 DNA sequence: TGTGCCAGCAGCCCGGGTGGAGATAGCAATCAGCCCCAGCATTTT. Amino acids: CASSPGGDSNQPQHF.

The rearrangement joins TRBV6-6 to TRBJ1-5, with D perhaps matching TRBD1 (5 bases). With 0 bases removed from V and 11 bases from J, the gap between germline ends came to 17 bases. The CDR3 spans 15 residues. CDR1 MNHNY and CDR2 SVGAGI come from the germline V gene (reference sequence). For the CDR3, the DNA is TGTGCCAGCAGTTACTCGCGGACAATCTCCCAGTCCCAGCATTTT. Translated: CASSYSRTISQSQHF.

The gene calls are TRBV18 and TRBJ1-5; maybe TRBD1 (5 bases). Trimming cost V 5 bases and J 3 bases, with 14 bases left between them. The CDR3 is 15 amino acids. From germline, CDR1 is KGHSH and CDR2 LQKENI. CDR3 nucleotides: TGTGCCAGCTCAGGGACCTACGACCCCAATCAGCCCCAGCATTTT. Protein product: CASSGTYDPNQPQHF.

This sequence joins TRBV6-2 or TRBV6-3 and TRBJ1-5, with TRBD1 identical over 9 bases. V dropped 3 bases and J dropped 2; count of bases not matched to a gene: 11. The CDR3 contains 18 residues. Germline lookup yields CDR1 MNHEY and CDR2 SVGEGT. CDR3 sequence reads: CASSYSGTGNYRNQPQHF. CDR3 sequence (DNA): TGTGCCAGCAGTTATTCCGGGACAGGGAATTATCGCAATCAGCCCCAGCATTTT.

The gene calls are TRBV28 and TRBJ1-2; 9 bases map to TRBD1. V lost 7 bases, J lost 7 bases, and 7 bases stayed unmatched. This CDR3 contains 13 residues. Germline V CDR1 and CDR2: MDHEN, SYDVKM. The CDR3 nucleotides are TGTGCCAGCATCACAGGGACAGGGCCTGGCTACACCTTC. Encoded protein: CASITGTGPGYTF.

V usage is TRBV27 and J usage is TRBJ2-2; tentatively, D is TRBD1 or TRBD2 (5 bases each). Germline assignment: CDR1 MNHEY and CDR2 SMNVEV (reference sequence). The CDR3 is 14 amino acids. Trimming pared 5 bases from V and 7 bases from J, leaving 14 bases between. The CDR3 loop is CASSPSVGGGELFF. The CDR3 DNA sequence: TGTGCCAGCAGTCCTTCCGTTGGGGGCGGGGAGCTGTTTTTT.

V usage is TRBV28 and J usage is TRBJ1-5; maybe TRBD1 (6 bases). Germline-derived CDR1 and CDR2 are MDHEN and SYDVKM. The CDR3 has 16 residues. V gave up 5 bases and J gave up 0 bases, with 14 bases separating them. This chain's CDR3 is CASSPRTVSSNQPQHF. The CDR3 nucleotides read TGTGCCAGCAGTCCTCGGACAGTCTCTAGCAATCAGCCCCAGCATTTT.

The chain combines TRBV6-6 with TRBJ2-1, with TRBD1 identical over 7 bases. This CDR3 has 13 residues. The trim removed 8 bases at V and 10 bases at J, leaving 11 bases unmatched. Germline CDR1 and CDR2: MNHNY and SVGAGI (reference sequence). The CDR3 DNA reads TGTGCCAGCCCACAGATCGGGACAGCCGAGCAGTTCTTC. This encodes CASPQIGTAEQFF.

The V and J genes are TRBV19 and TRBJ1-5, with D maybe TRBD1 (5 bases). Germline CDR1 LNHDA, CDR2 SQIVND (reference sequence). This CDR3 is built from 14 residues. V lost 5 bases to trimming and J lost 5 bases, with 13 bases between them. DNA of the CDR3: TGTGCCAGTAGTCTTCCGGGGGGGGATCAGCCCCAGCATTTT. This sequence encodes CASSLPGGDQPQHF.

This chain joins TRBV2 and TRBJ2-7, with D possibly being TRBD2 (6 bases). V was pared by 6 bases and J by 8 bases, with 26 bases between. Germline V gene data show CDR1 as SNHLY and CDR2 as FYNNEI. This CDR3 has 16 amino acids. The CDR3 DNA is TGTGCCAGCAGGGAGGGTCGGACACTCTTCCTATTTCAGCAGTACTTC. This codes for CASREGRTLFLFQQYF.

The rearrangement uses TRBV10-1 and TRBJ1-1; D not certain. The CDR3 contains 14 residues. With 3 bases removed from V and 1 base from J, the gap between germline ends came to 9 bases. Germline lookup yields CDR1 WNHNN and CDR2 SYGVQD (reference sequence). The chain's CDR3 is CASSDGLRNTEAFF. The CDR3 DNA is TGCGCCAGCAGTGACGGACTACGGAACACTGAAGCTTTCTTT.

The gene calls are TRBV5-6 and TRBJ1-6, with D hard to call. Trimming took 0 bases from V and 7 from J, leaving 14 bases between them. In germline, CDR1 is SGHDT, CDR2 YYEEEE. The CDR3 length is 16 residues. The CDR3 protein is CASSLAGLPRNSPLHF. CDR3 DNA sequence: TGTGCCAGCAGCTTGGCAGGTTTGCCTAGGAATTCACCCCTCCACTTT.

The CDR3 is CASSLDRGLQTNSNQPQHF. The CDR3 DNA reads TGTGCCAGCAGCTTAGATAGAGGGCTCCAAACTAATAGCAATCAGCCCCAGCATTTT. The chain has TRBV11-2 and TRBJ1-5; D unresolved. V was cut by 0 bases and J by 0 bases, with 18 bases left in between. Germline lookup yields CDR1 SGHAT and CDR2 FQNNGV. CDR3 length equals 19 residues.

This chain connects TRBV6-1 to TRBJ1-2; D is possibly TRBD1 (5 bases). CDR3 length equals 14 residues. Trimming took off 2 bases at V and 1 base at J, with 8 bases between the two ends. CDR1 and CDR2 (germline): MNHNS, SASEGT. CDR3 nucleotide sequence: TGTGCCAGCAGTGAATCGGGGGTTAACTATGGCTACACCTTC. Its protein is CASSESGVNYGYTF.

V gene TRBV14 combines with J gene TRBJ2-7, with D possibly matching TRBD2 (6 bases). The V gene lost 1 base and the J gene lost 6 bases, with 13 bases spanning the gap. The CDR3 extends over 14 amino acids. The germline CDR1 and CDR2 sequences are SGHDN and FVKESK. CDR3 sequence: CASSQGGWGGEQYF. CDR3 DNA sequence: TGTGCCAGCAGCCAAGGAGGTTGGGGAGGCGAGCAGTACTTC.

The chain employs TRBV19 and TRBJ2-1, with 7 bases aligning to TRBD1. Germline V CDR1 and CDR2: LNHDA, SQIVND (reference sequence). The CDR3 has 14 residues. J was trimmed by 7 bases and V by 2 bases; bases with no gene match: 5. This chain's CDR3 is CASSIWARGNEQFF. The CDR3 nucleotides are TGTGCCAGTAGTATATGGGCCAGGGGGAATGAGCAGTTCTTC.